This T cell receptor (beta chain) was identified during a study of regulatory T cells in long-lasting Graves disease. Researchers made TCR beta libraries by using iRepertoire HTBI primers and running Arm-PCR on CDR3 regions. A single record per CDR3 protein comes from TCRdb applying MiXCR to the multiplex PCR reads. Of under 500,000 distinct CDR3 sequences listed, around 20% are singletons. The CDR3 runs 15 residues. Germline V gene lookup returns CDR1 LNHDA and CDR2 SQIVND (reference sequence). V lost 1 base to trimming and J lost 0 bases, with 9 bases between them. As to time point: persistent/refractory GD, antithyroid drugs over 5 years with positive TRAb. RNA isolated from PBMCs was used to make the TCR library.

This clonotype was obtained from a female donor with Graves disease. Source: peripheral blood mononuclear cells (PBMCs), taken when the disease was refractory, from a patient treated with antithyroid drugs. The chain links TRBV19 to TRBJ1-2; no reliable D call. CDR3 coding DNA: TGTGCCAGTAGTATAGGAGGATTACCTAACTATGGCTACACCTTC. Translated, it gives CASSIGGLPNYGYTF.